These 21 T cell receptor beta chains came from one sample sequenced in a study of brain T cells in children with intractable seizures. Sequenced by immunoSEQ multiplex PCR; TCRdb stores in-frame clones only, minus some. The sample holds roughly 120,000 clones; approximately 94% are singletons and the top ten take 3.8%. The sequences come from peripheral blood, collected at surgery. These receptors were obtained from a boy younger than two with hemimegalencephaly and intractable seizures.

The rearrangement uses TRBV5-1 and TRBJ2-2; 8 bases are shared with TRBD2. Trimming at V came to 0 bases and at J to 7 bases, leaving 14 bases not matched to a gene. Germline assignment: CDR1 SGHRS and CDR2 YFSETQ. The CDR3 runs 18 residues. The CDR3 loop is CASSLEGVGLAFHGELFF. The CDR3 nucleotides read TGCGCCAGCAGCTTGGAAGGTGTCGGACTAGCTTTTCACGGGGAGCTGTTTTTT.

CDR3 DNA sequence: TGTGCCAGCAGTTTTTCCAGGGACCAGTTCTTC. It translates to CASSFSRDQFF. J is TRBJ2-1 and V is TRBV12-3 or TRBV12-4; D could derive from TRBD1 or TRBD2 (5 bases each). This CDR3 region has 11 residues. The V end was cut by 3 bases, the J end by 13 bases, with 10 bases between.

A single count supports this clone. This sequence joins TRBV6-5 and TRBJ2-7; 8 nucleotides agree with TRBD1. Germline CDR1 is MNHEY and CDR2 is SVGAGI. This CDR3 spans 15 amino acids. With 2 bases clipped from V and 2 bases from J, the junction kept 5 bases outside the gene matches. The CDR3 sequence: CASSYAGTGTYEQYF. CDR3 DNA sequence: TGTGCCAGCAGTTACGCTGGGACAGGCACCTACGAGCAGTACTTC.

This chain links TRBV4-1 with TRBJ2-7, with D perhaps matching TRBD1 (5 bases). The CDR3 loop spans 14 amino acids. In germline, CDR1 is MGHRA, CDR2 YSYEKL. Trimming removed 1 base at V and 1 base at J, with 8 bases between. This CDR3 is CASSQGYRSYEQYF. Written as DNA, the CDR3 is TGCGCCAGCAGCCAAGGGTACAGGTCCTACGAGCAGTACTTC.

This chain joins TRBV5-1 and TRBJ2-5; a possible D gene is TRBD2 (6 bases). The CDR3 totals 16 residues. CDR1 SGHRS and CDR2 YFSETQ come from the germline V gene. Trimming shortened V by 1 base and J by 5 bases, and 18 bases separated the two germline ends. In DNA form, the CDR3 reads TGCGCCAGCAGCTTGTTTATCGATCCGGAGGGGGAGACCCAGTACTTC. This codes for CASSLFIDPEGETQYF.

The rearrangement uses TRBV7-2 and TRBJ2-7, with TRBD2 as a possible D gene (6 bases). Trimming left V 1 base short and J 4 bases short, with 8 bases between. The V gene's germline CDR1 is SGHTA and CDR2 FQGNSA. The length of the CDR3 is 13 residues. CDR3 sequence (DNA): TGTGCCAGCAGCTTAGAGGCGGGGTACGAGCAGTACTTC. It specifies CASSLEAGYEQYF.

V usage is TRBV4-1 and J usage is TRBJ2-1, with D unresolved. The CDR3 contains 15 residues. Between the trimmed V and J ends, which lost 2 bases and 7 bases, there was a span of 15 bases. Germline V gene sequence: CDR1 MGHRA, CDR2 YSYEKL. For the CDR3, the DNA is TGCGCCAGCAGCCAATCCCAATTCGCGAGAAATGAGCAGTTCTTC. It encodes CASSQSQFARNEQFF.

The J gene is TRBJ2-7, the V gene TRBV7-2; D is uncertain. This CDR3 is 12 amino acids long. CDR1 SGHTA and CDR2 FQGNSA come from the germline V gene. V shed 5 bases and J shed 3 bases, with 8 bases lying between them. The CDR3 region is CASSLTHYEQYF. In nucleotides, the CDR3 is TGTGCCAGCAGCCTCACGCACTACGAGCAGTACTTC.

The chain joins TRBV15 to TRBJ2-6; a possible D gene is TRBD1 (7 bases). Germline V gene lookup returns CDR1 LNHNV and CDR2 YYDKDF (reference sequence). The V gene lost 5 bases and the J gene lost 0 bases, with 14 bases spanning the gap. The length of the CDR3 is 17 residues. The CDR3 here is CATSVRQGLSGANVLTF. The CDR3 DNA is TGTGCCACCAGCGTCCGACAGGGACTCTCTGGGGCCAACGTCCTGACTTTC.

The J gene is TRBJ2-1, the V gene TRBV29-1; TRBD2 agrees at 11 bases. The CDR3 has 15 residues. V lost 4 bases and J lost 7; bases outside the gene matches: 9. The germline gives CDR1 SQVTM, CDR2 ANQGSEA. CDR3 in DNA: TGCAGCGTTGCTGGGGCTAGCGGGAGGATTAATGAGCAGTTCTTC. Translation: CSVAGASGRINEQFF.

This clone was found once. The genes are TRBV5-1 and TRBJ2-2; 9 nucleotides line up with TRBD2. The CDR3 has 15 amino acids. Trimming removed 0 bases from V and 3 bases from J; junction bases left unmatched: 0. Germline CDR1 is SGHRS and CDR2 is YFSETQ. CDR3 sequence reads: CASSLGLADTGELFF. CDR3 sequence (DNA): TGCGCCAGCAGCTTGGGACTAGCGGACACCGGGGAGCTGTTTTTT.

The chain uses TRBV5-1 and TRBJ2-3; either TRBD1 or TRBD2 may supply D (5 bases each). Germline V gene lookup returns CDR1 SGHRS and CDR2 YFSETQ. The CDR3 length is 14 residues. V gave up 0 bases and J gave up 14 bases, with 19 bases separating them. The CDR3, as DNA: TGCGCCAGCAGCTTGGTTCCGGGACCAAGCCGGCTGTATTTT. The encoded protein is CASSLVPGPSRLYF.

The rearrangement links TRBV28 to TRBJ2-7; 12 bases fit TRBD2. V lost 4 bases, J lost 4 bases, and 5 bases stayed unmatched. Germline assignment: CDR1 MDHEN and CDR2 SYDVKM. The CDR3 has 15 residues. The CDR3 sequence is CASSYPGLAGYEQYF. The CDR3 bases are TGTGCCAGCAGTTACCCCGGACTAGCGGGGTACGAGCAGTACTTC.

V is TRBV10-1 and J is TRBJ1-5, with 7 bases aligning to TRBD1. Looked up from germline, CDR1 is WNHNN and CDR2 is SYGVQD (reference sequence). This CDR3 contains 17 residues. The V segment lost 5 bases and the J segment 6 bases; nucleotides outside the gene matches: 16. DNA of the CDR3: TGCGCCAGCAGTAAAATCCCTAACAGGGGAGGCGGTCAGCCCCAGCATTTT. The encoded protein is CASSKIPNRGGGQPQHF.

V and J are TRBV12-2 and TRBJ1-1; no DNA check was done on the table's D call, TRBD1. TRBV12-2 is described as a pseudogene. The CDR3 length is 14 residues. The CDR3 DNA follows: TGTGCAAGTCGCGACCATCCGGGACATAGTGAAGCTTTCTTT. It encodes CASRDHPGHSEAFF.

The V gene is TRBV5-4, the J gene TRBJ2-7; D gene unclear. The CDR3 has 13 amino acids. From germline, CDR1 is SGHNT and CDR2 YYREEE (reference sequence). Deletions cut 4 bases from V and 2 bases from J, with 10 bases between. The CDR3 nucleotides read TGTGCCAGCAGCCCCGGACCAACCTACGAGCAGTACTTC. It codes for CASSPGPTYEQYF. Drawing the rest from reference TRBV5-4 and TRBJ2-7, the complete variable domain is ETGVTQSPTHLIKTRGQQVTLRCSSQSGHNTVSWYQQALGQGPQFIFQYYREEENGRGNFPPRFSGLQFPNYSSELNVNALELDDSALYLCASSPGPTYEQYFGPGTRLTVT.

The V call is TRBV5-1, the J call TRBJ2-1; D is tentatively TRBD1 or TRBD2 (5 bases each). The CDR3 is 14 residues long. Germline values: CDR1 SGHRS, CDR2 YFSETQ. V was cut by 4 bases and J by 7 bases, with 15 bases left in between. CDR3 region: CASSPWGKGNEQFF. The CDR3 nucleotides read TGCGCCAGCAGCCCTTGGGGGAAGGGGAATGAGCAGTTCTTC.

This clone was detected only once. The chain couples TRBV6-5 to TRBJ1-2, with D maybe TRBD1 (5 bases). CDR1 is MNHEY and CDR2 is SVGAGI in the germline V gene. This CDR3 comprises 11 residues. The V and J ends lost 7 bases and 4 bases respectively, with 7 bases between them. Written as DNA, the CDR3 is TGTGCCAGCATGGGACTCTATGGCTACACCTTC. This gives the protein CASMGLYGYTF.

The chain is built from TRBV24-1 and TRBJ2-3, with a tentative D call TRBD1 (5 bases). Germline V gene sequence: CDR1 KGHDR, CDR2 SFDVKD. CDR3 length equals 16 residues. Trimming took 2 bases from V and 7 from J, leaving 18 bases between them. CDR3 sequence (DNA): TGTGCCACCAGTGATTGGGGCCAGGAACCTGGCCATACGCAGTATTTT. It codes for CATSDWGQEPGHTQYF.

This clone has a handful of counts. The chain carries TRBV7-9 and TRBJ1-2, with a tentative D call TRBD1 (5 bases). The CDR3 spans 16 residues. Trimming took off 0 bases at V and 4 bases at J, with 15 bases between the two ends. CDR1 and CDR2 from the germline V gene are SEHNR and FQNEAQ (reference sequence). CDR3: CASSLAGVLPTYGYTF. Here the CDR3 DNA reads TGTGCCAGCAGCTTAGCGGGGGTCCTTCCTACCTATGGCTACACCTTC.

The chain couples TRBV10-3 to TRBJ1-5; D is unclear. The germline V gene has CDR1 ENHRY and CDR2 SYGVKD. V lost 0 bases to trimming and J lost 7 bases, with 10 bases between them. The CDR3 sequence is 14 residues long. The CDR3 sequence is CAISESNGEQPQHF. The CDR3 nucleotides read TGTGCCATCAGTGAGTCGAACGGTGAACAGCCCCAGCATTTT.